This T cell receptor beta chain stems from a study of CD8 T cells in ankylosing spondylitis. Study-wide findings and caveats: From matched ankylosing spondylitis synovial fluid, disease-linked clones were reportedly recovered at significantly enriched levels. Blood from ankylosing spondylitis patients appeared to carry a characteristic roughly eight-variant TCR beta motif. Existing reports had already noted some motif variants in reactive arthritis synovial fluid and blood. CD8+ disease-linked clones were present at relatively low frequencies in blood.

Molecular-barcoded quantitative 5'-RACE produced these TCR beta libraries. MiXCR, applied by TCRdb to the 5' RACE reads, yields one record per CDR3 protein. The sample has some 800,000 distinct CDR3 sequences; around 11% are singletons. This clonotype was counted between two and nine times. Antigen specificity is unknown. Sequenced input: blood, either unsorted or a sorted T cell fraction (not recorded which). The source is a male donor with ankylosing spondylitis.

This chain's CDR3 is CSAVRTGVNYGYTF. The CDR3 bases are TGCAGTGCTGTCCGGACAGGAGTTAACTATGGCTACACCTTC. The chain has TRBV20-1 and TRBJ1-2; 7 positions match TRBD1. CDR1 DFQATT and CDR2 SNEGSKA come from the germline V gene (reference sequence). CDR3 length: 14 residues. V was pared by 5 bases and J by 1 base, with 7 bases of the junction left unmatched.